This entry describes one T cell receptor beta chain. Its target is not known. CDR1 is LGHNA and CDR2 is YNFKEQ in the germline V gene. Trimming cost V 1 base and J 1 base; bases outside gene matches: 10. This CDR3 spans 18 amino acids. This entry is derived from a study of T-cell memory formation after mild COVID-19. Study results and limitations: Some SARS-CoV-2-responding clones were already detected in memory before infection. Nothing confirmed that second-wave clones peaking on day 37 were specific for SARS-CoV-2.

TCRdb recomputed calls from the 5' RACE reads with MiXCR, one row per CDR3 protein. The sample carries about 500,000 distinct CDR3 sequences, around 20% recorded once. The TCR originated in an adult woman who had mild COVID-19 (a few samples of this study predate the infection). Cell type and time point are not known. V is TRBV4-2 and J is TRBJ2-3, with TRBD2 matching 8 bases. The sequenced material came from PBMCs or a T cell subset sorted from them (not recorded which). Here the CDR3 reads CASSQGGGNRLRTDTQYF. CDR3 nucleotide sequence: TGTGCCAGCAGCCAAGGCGGGGGGAACCGCCTCCGCACAGATACGCAGTATTTT.